Here is one TCR beta chain with its context. Its antigen is not identified. Genomic DNA was employed as the template in profiling TCR beta VDJ and CDR3. TCRdb reanalysed the reads using MiXCR and keeps one entry per CDR3 protein. Of 150,000 or so distinct CDR3 sequences listed, roughly half are singletons. Germline CDR1 reads SNHLY; CDR2 reads FYNNEI. V lost 4 bases to trimming and J lost 4 bases; unmatched junction nucleotides: 9. The CDR3 runs to 15 residues. These data are taken from a study of CD8+CD57+ T cells in acquired aplastic anemia. Study-wide background: The DNA of sorted CD4+ and CD8+ cells averaged roughly 3.2 ug. The study's findings and limits: Patients and controls shared 25 to 35 CD8+ CDR3 sequences, highly expressed in patients.

Only patients with CD8+CD57+ cell expansion on flow cytometry were chosen for sequencing. Every one of the patients had aplastic anemia (severe, acquired). The chain employs TRBV2 and TRBJ1-2, with 7 bases identical to TRBD1. The TCR comes from a human donor with aplastic anemia. Sequenced sample: sorted CD4+, CD8+, or CD8+CD57+ T cells (not recorded which) from PBMCs. The chain's CDR3 is CASSGLRTGAYGYTF. DNA for the CDR3: TGTGCCAGCAGTGGACTACGGACAGGAGCCTATGGCTACACCTTC.